The TCR beta chain under discussion was sequenced for a study of blood T cell repertoires in COVID-19. About the research overall: T cells, B-cell-depleted T cells, or PBMCs supplied cDNA or gDNA.

Original methodology: Amplification of reference gene primers provided the estimated nucleated cell counts. Clones were sequenced by immunoSEQ multiplex PCR, and TCRdb holds only the in-frame ones, with some missing. V, J and clone size are those of that table, while D and trimming were read from the DNA. The data contain 70,000 to 95,000 clones, roughly 89% of them singletons. Germline CDR1 SNHLY, CDR2 FYNNEI. Trimming pared 3 bases from V and 0 bases from J, leaving 12 bases between. The CDR3 has 15 residues. The count of this clone is one. The sequencing sample was made of peripheral blood. The receptor's source is a man aged 50 to 60 with acute or convalescent COVID-19. This chain joins TRBV2 and TRBJ2-7; weak D call: TRBD1 (6 bases). The DNA for the CDR3 is TGTGCCAGCAGTGAGTCAAGGACAGTCTCCTACGAGCAGTACTTC. Amino acids: CASSESRTVSYEQYF.